Sequencing of this TCR beta chain was carried out in a study of T cells after yellow fever vaccination. General study findings and limits: Overall, a small share of clonotypes was seen in both CD4 and CD8 compartments. Most clones from primary vaccination were detected again post-booster (roughly 96% CD4, around 88% CD8). Though weaker, the secondary response peaked faster, on day 5 versus 15.

This clonotype appeared a few times. Antigen: not known. CDR3 length equals 14 residues. Trimming took 3 bases from V and 7 from J, leaving 12 bases between them. TCRdb re-derived calls from the 5' RACE reads in MiXCR, one entry per CDR3 protein. The sample consists of 500,000 to 650,000 distinct CDR3 sequences, over 9% of them appearing once. V is TRBV12-3 or TRBV12-4 and J is TRBJ2-2, with D unresolved. The sample was PBMCs, taken on the day of the yellow fever booster vaccination. The clonotype originates from a man aged 30 to 45 who received the YFV17D yellow fever vaccine. DNA for the CDR3: TGTGCCAGCAGTTTTTTTCTAGTTGGCGGGGAGCTGTTTTTT. The encoded protein is CASSFFLVGGELFF.